This T cell receptor beta chain originates from a study of blood T cell repertoires in COVID-19. At the level of the study: Researchers got acute and convalescent COVID-19 samples from the United States, Italy and Spain. PBMCs, B-cell-depleted T cells, or T cells provided the cDNA or gDNA that made up the material.

Authors' methods: Reference gene primer amplification in the assay estimated nucleated cell counts. Assay used: immunoSEQ multiplex PCR; TCRdb lists only in-frame clones, some missing. The DNA gave D and trimming, while V, J and clone size come from that table. The profile covers 40,000 to 55,000 clones, with around nine tenths appearing a single time and around a tenth taken by the ten largest. J was trimmed by 4 bases and V by 6 bases; bases with no gene match: 5. This CDR3 has 13 amino acids. This rearrangement joins TRBV12-3 or TRBV12-4 to TRBJ2-7; 8 nucleotides match TRBD2. This receptor was obtained from a man aged 50-59 years with active COVID-19. Sequencing was performed on peripheral blood. The CDR3 loop is CASSTGGIYEQYF. CDR3 sequence (DNA): TGTGCCAGCAGCACGGGGGGGATTTACGAGCAGTACTTC.